This T cell receptor (beta chain) came from a study of T cell responses to AZD1222 COVID-19 vaccine (dated by TCRdb to the early 2020s). For context, the study as a whole: AZD1222 recipients with second doses at about 4 weeks or about 12 weeks were pooled, because spike-specific TCR depth and breadth did not differ between schedules. TCR sequencing was performed for about 240 trial participants, of whom roughly 200 were given two doses of AZD1222 and around 26 were given two doses of MenACWY control vaccine. Enrollment into the trials was organized by age into subgroups of 18-55, 56-69 and 70-plus years, and those subgroups contained about 150, 27 and 61 TCR-sequenced participants, respectively. The study at large found these results: Most participants were white British and females outnumbered males, and the authors suggested that clonal diversity may have been underestimated. A significant rise in spike-specific TCR breadth and depth was observed after two AZD1222 doses relative to day 0 and relative to MenACWY recipients. In the small 56-69-year group, the increase in depth fell short of significance, most likely because of low power. Conclusions about previously exposed vaccinees are limited, since just 5 to 7 AZD1222 recipients were seropositive for SARS-CoV-2 at baseline. CD4 TCRs associated with the vaccine covered the entire spike protein, and the dominant responses were in regions 160-218 and 743-854. Because no day 14 peak-response samples were available, repertoires were characterized only after the peak T cell response. Reportedly, close to half of the unique spike-specific TCRs recognized epitopes lying outside the regions that are mutated in the B.1.351 and B.1.1.7 variants.

The CDR3 regions of human TCRbeta chains were subjected to immunosequencing. The authors' pipeline ran thus. Repertoire TCRs were checked for matches against a reference library of SARS-CoV-2-specific TCRs that had been generated using the MIRA antigen-specificity platform. Breadth meant the fraction of unique TCRs that were SARS-CoV-2-associated, whereas depth meant the fraction of total T cells that were SARS-CoV-2-associated. Using the MIRA data, each spike-specific TCR was mapped to the spike region that the TCR reacts to and placed in a CD4 or CD8 class. Log10-transformed breadth and depth values were compared by one-way ANOVA with Sidak's multiple comparisons tests. TCRdb carries this immuneACCESS record with in-frame sequences only. Its versions omit some clonotypes, under half of them owing to an unresolved V gene in the studies checked, with the rest unexplained. The DNA gave D and trimming, while V, J and clone size come from that table. Counted in this sample were some 150,000 clones; about 92% of them appeared once. The ten largest clones capture around 4.3% of the sample.

Sample time point, as interpreted from the label and publication: baseline before first vaccination. Vaccinee samples were obtained from the UK trials COV001 and COV002, which included a single-blind randomized controlled phase 2/3 trial of AZD1222 (ChAdOx1 nCoV-19) in healthy adults. For TCRbeta chain sequencing, PBMC samples from trial participants were taken at day 0 and at day 28 after the second dose. According to the germline V gene (reference sequence), CDR1 reads LNHDA and CDR2 reads SQIVND. Cut back by 3 bases and 3 bases, the V and J ends lie 11 bases apart. The cysteine opens and the phenylalanine closes a CDR3 of 14 amino acids. This entry keeps only the CDR3 DNA: 42 bases, framed from base 1. On this clone: Its antigen is still unknown. No per-base quality is available; no much larger clone lies one base away.

The source material was peripheral blood, sampled on day 0 of AZD1222 vaccination. The TCR originated in an adult in good health. In this chain, TRBV19 is recombined with TRBJ1-1; tentative D gene TRBD1, with 5 bases matching. The DNA sequence is as follows: TGTGCCAGTAGTATTAGGTCAGGGCACACTGAAGCTTTCTTT. Its amino acids are CASSIRSGHTEAFF.